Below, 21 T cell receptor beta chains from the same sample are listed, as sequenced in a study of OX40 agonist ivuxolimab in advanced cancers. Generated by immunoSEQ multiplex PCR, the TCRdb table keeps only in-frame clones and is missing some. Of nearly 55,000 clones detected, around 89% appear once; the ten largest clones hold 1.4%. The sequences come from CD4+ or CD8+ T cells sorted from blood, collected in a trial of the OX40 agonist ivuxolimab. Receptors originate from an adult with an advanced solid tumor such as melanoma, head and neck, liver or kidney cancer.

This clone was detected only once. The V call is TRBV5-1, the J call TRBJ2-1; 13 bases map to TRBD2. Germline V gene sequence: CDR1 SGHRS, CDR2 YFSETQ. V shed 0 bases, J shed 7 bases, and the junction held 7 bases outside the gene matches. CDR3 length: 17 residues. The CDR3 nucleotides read TGCGCCAGCAGCTTGGGGGTAGGACTAGCGGGAGTGAATGAGCAGTTCTTC. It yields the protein CASSLGVGLAGVNEQFF.

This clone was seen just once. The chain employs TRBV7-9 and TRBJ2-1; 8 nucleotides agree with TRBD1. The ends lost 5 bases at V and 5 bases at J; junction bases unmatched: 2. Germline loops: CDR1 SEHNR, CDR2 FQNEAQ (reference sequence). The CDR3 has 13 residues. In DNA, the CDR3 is TGTGCCAGCAGCCAGGGGGCCGACAATGAGCAGTTCTTC. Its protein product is CASSQGADNEQFF. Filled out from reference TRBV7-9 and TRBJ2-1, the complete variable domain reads DTGVSQNPRHKITKRGQNVTFRCDPISEHNRLYWYRQTLGQGPEFLTYFQNEAQLEKSRLLSDRFSAERPKGSFSTLEIQRTEQGDSAMYLCASSQGADNEQFFGPGTRLTVL.

The CDR3 region is CASSYSILYEQYF. CDR3 DNA sequence: TGTGCCAGCAGTTACTCGATTTTATACGAGCAGTACTTC. J is TRBJ2-7 and V is TRBV6-6; D call uncertain. V gave up 0 bases and J gave up 4 bases, with 7 bases separating them. CDR1 is MNHNY and CDR2 is SVGAGI in the germline V gene (reference sequence). CDR3 length: 13 amino acids.

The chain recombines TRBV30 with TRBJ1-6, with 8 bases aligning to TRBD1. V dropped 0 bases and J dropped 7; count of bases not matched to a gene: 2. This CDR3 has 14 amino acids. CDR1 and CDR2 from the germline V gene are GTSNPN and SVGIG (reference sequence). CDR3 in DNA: TGTGCCTGGAGTGTCAGGACAGGGAATTCACCCCTCCACTTT. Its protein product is CAWSVRTGNSPLHF.

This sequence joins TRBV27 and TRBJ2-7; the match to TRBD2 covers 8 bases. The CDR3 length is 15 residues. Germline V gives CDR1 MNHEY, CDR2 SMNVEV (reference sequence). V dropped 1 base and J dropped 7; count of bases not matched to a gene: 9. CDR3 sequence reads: CASSLYAGGRREQYF. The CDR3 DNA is TGTGCCAGCAGTTTATACGCGGGGGGCCGTAGGGAGCAGTACTTC.

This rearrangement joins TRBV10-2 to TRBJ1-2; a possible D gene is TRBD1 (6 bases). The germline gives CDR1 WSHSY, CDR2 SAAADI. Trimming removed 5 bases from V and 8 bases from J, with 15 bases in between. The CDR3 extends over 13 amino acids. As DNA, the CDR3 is TGCGCCAGCAGTCGTGCAGGGGCGCAGGGCTACACCTTC. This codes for CASSRAGAQGYTF.

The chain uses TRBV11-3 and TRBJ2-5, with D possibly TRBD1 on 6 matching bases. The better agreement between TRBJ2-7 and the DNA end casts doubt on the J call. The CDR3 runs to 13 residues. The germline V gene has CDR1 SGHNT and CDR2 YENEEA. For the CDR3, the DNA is TGTGCCAGCAGCTTAGTAACAGGGACCGAGCAGTACTTC. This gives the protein CASSLVTGTEQYF.

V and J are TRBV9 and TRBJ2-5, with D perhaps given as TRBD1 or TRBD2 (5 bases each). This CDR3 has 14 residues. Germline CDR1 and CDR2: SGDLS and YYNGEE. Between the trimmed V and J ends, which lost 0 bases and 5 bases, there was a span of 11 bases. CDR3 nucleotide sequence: TGTGCCAGCAGCGTAGCAGGGCGGAGGGAGACCCAGTACTTC. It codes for CASSVAGRRETQYF.

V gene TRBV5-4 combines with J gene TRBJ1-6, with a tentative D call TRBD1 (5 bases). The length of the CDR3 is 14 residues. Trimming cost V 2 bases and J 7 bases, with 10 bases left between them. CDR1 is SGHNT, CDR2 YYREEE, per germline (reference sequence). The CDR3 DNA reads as TGTGCCAGCAGCTTTATAGGGGACAATTCACCCCTCCACTTT. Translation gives CASSFIGDNSPLHF. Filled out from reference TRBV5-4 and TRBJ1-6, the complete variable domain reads ETGVTQSPTHLIKTRGQQVTLRCSSQSGHNTVSWYQQALGQGPQFIFQYYREEENGRGNFPPRFSGLQFPNYSSELNVNALELDDSALYLCASSFIGDNSPLHFGNGTRLTVT.

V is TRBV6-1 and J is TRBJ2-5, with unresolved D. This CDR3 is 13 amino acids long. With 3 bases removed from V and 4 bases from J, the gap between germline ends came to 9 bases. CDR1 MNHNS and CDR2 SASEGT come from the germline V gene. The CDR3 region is CASSEGPGETQYF. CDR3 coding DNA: TGTGCCAGCAGTGAGGGTCCCGGAGAGACCCAGTACTTC.

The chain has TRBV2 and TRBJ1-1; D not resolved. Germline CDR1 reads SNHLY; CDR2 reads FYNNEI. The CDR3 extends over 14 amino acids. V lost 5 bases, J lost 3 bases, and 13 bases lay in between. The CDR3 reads CASSRRVRDTEAFF. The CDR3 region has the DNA TGTGCCAGCAGTCGACGGGTTAGGGACACTGAAGCTTTCTTT.

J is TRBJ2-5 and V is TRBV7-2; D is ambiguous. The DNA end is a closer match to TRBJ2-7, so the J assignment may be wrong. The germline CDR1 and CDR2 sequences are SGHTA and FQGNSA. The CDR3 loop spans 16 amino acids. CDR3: CASSLGAGWVSYEQYF. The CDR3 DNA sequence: TGTGCCAGCAGCTTAGGGGCTGGATGGGTCTCCTACGAGCAGTACTTC.

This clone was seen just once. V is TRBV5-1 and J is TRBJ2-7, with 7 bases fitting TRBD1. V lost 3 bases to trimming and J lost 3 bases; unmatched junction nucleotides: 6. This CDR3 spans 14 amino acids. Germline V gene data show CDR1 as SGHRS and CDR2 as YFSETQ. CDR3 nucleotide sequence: TGCGCCAGCAGCTCGGGACAGCTCTTCTACGAGCAGTACTTC. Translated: CASSSGQLFYEQYF.

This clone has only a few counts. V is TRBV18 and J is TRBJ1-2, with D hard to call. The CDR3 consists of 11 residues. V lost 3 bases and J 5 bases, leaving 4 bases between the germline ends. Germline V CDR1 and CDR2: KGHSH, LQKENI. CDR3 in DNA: TGTGCCAGCTCACCGGATTATGGCTACACCTTC. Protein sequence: CASSPDYGYTF.

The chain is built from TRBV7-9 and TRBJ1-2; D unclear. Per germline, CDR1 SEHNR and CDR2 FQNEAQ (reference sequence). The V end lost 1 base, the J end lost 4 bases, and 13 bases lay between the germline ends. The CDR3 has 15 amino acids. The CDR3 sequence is CASSLGGLTTYGYTF. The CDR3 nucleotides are TGTGCCAGCAGCTTAGGGGGTTTAACTACCTATGGCTACACCTTC.

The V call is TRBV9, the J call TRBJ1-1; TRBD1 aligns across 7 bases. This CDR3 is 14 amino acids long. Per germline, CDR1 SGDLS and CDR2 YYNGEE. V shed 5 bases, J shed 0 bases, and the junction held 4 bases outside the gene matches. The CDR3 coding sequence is TGTGCCAGCAGTAACACAGGGGTGAACACTGAAGCTTTCTTT. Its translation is CASSNTGVNTEAFF.

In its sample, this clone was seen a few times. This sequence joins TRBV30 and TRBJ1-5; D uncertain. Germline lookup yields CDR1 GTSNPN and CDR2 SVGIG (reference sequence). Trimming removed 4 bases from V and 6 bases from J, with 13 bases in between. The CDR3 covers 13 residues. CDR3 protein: CAWNGFYGQPQHF. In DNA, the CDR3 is TGTGCCTGGAATGGCTTTTATGGTCAGCCCCAGCATTTT.

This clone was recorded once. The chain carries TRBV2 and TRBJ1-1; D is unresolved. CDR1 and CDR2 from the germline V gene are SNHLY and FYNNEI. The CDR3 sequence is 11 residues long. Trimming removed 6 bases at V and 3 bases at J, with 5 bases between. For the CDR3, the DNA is TGTGCCAGCAGAAGAGACACTGAAGCTTTCTTT. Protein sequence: CASRRDTEAFF.

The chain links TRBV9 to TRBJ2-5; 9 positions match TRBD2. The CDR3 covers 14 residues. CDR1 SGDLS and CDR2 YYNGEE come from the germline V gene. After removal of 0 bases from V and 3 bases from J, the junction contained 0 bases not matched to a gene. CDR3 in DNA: TGTGCCAGCAGCGTAGGACTAGCGGAAGAGACCCAGTACTTC. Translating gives CASSVGLAEETQYF. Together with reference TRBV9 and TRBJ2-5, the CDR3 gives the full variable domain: DSGVTQTPKHLITATGQRVTLRCSPRSGDLSVYWYQQSLDQGLQFLIQYYNGEERAKGNILERFSAQQFPDLHSELNLSSLELGDSALYFCASSVGLAEETQYFGPGTRLLVL.

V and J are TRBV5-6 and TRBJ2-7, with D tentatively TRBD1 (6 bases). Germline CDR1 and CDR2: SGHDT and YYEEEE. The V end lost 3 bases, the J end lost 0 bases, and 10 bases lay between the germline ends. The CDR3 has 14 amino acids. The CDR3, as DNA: TGTGCCAGCAGCTGGGAGACAGGCTCCTACGAGCAGTACTTC. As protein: CASSWETGSYEQYF.

CDR3 DNA: TGTGCCAGCTCCCCAGACAGGAGTGGAAACACCATATATTTT. Translated, it gives CASSPDRSGNTIYF. The chain employs TRBV18 and TRBJ1-3, with TRBD1 as a possible D gene (6 bases). The CDR3 extends over 14 amino acids. Trimming took off 6 bases at V and 3 bases at J, with 12 bases between the two ends. The germline gives CDR1 KGHSH, CDR2 LQKENI.